These T cell receptor beta chains were read from a single sample in a study of blood T cells in healthy people across ages. TCRdb ran MiXCR on the 5' RACE reads and lists one entry per CDR3 protein. The table lists some 1.4 million distinct CDR3 sequences, approximately 40% of them singletons. Material: blood. These receptors came from a woman aged 18-29 years in good health. CDR3s include the opening cysteine and the closing phenylalanine or tryptophan. D genes are given only for firm matches. Not all rows give a size; the values are once, few, many and, for expanded clones, a class.

14,TRBV7-2,TRBJ1-1,few,-,CASSGGALNTEAFF,TGTGCCAGCTCCGGGGGGGCTCTGAACACTGAAGCTTTCTTT
15,TRBV4-1,TRBJ1-2,-,-,CASSQALTVNYGYTF,TGCGCCAGCAGCCAAGCGTTGACAGTTAACTATGGCTACACCTTC
15,TRBV10-2,TRBJ1-5,-,TRBD1,CASKETGVMHQPQHF,TGCGCCAGCAAAGAGACAGGGGTAATGCATCAGCCCCAGCATTTT
15,TRBV25-1,TRBJ2-7,-,-,CASSASAGGGPGKYF,TGTGCCAGCAGTGCATCGGCTGGCGGGGGCCCCGGGAAGTACTTC
18,TRBV14,TRBJ2-1,-,TRBD2,CASSQDVGQAGAYNEQFF,TGTGCCAGCAGCCAAGATGTGGGCCAAGCGGGGGCCTACAATGAGCAGTTCTTC
15,TRBV5-1,TRBJ1-2,few,-,CASSGRDVADYGYTF,TGCGCCAGCAGTGGCAGGGATGTGGCCGACTATGGCTACACCTTC
16,TRBV20-1,TRBJ2-7,-,TRBD2,CSARETSGGMWYEQYF,TGCAGTGCTAGAGAGACTAGCGGGGGGATGTGGTACGAGCAGTACTTC
13,TRBV24-1,TRBJ2-5,-,-,CATSDPGWETQYF,TGTGCCACCAGTGACCCCGGCTGGGAGACCCAGTACTTC
12,TRBV27,TRBJ2-1,few,TRBD1,CVTGQGYNEQFF,TGTGTTACCGGACAGGGATACAATGAGCAGTTCTTC
13,TRBV3-1,TRBJ2-7,-,-,CASSQETIDEQYF,TGTGCCAGCAGCCAGGAGACCATCGATGAGCAGTACTTC
14,TRBV20-1,TRBJ2-1,-,TRBD2,CSASVLAGAAEQFF,TGCAGTGCTAGCGTTCTAGCGGGAGCGGCTGAGCAGTTCTTC
14,TRBV4-1,TRBJ2-7,many,-,CASSQPGKTYEQYF,TGCGCCAGCAGCCAACCTGGGAAAACCTACGAGCAGTACTTC
16,TRBV7-9,TRBJ2-3,-,TRBD2,CASSHFPSGSPDTQYF,TGTGCCAGCAGCCACTTCCCCAGCGGGAGCCCAGATACGCAGTATTTT
14,TRBV10-3,TRBJ2-3,few,TRBD1,CAIRFTGEVDTQYF,TGTGCCATCAGGTTTACAGGGGAAGTGGATACGCAGTATTTT
11,TRBV20-1,TRBJ2-7,-,-,CSAPSPYEQYF,TGCAGTGCCCCCAGCCCCTACGAGCAGTACTTC
15,TRBV28,TRBJ1-3,-,TRBD1,CASSIYRGRGNTIYF,TGTGCCAGCAGCATCTACAGGGGGCGAGGAAACACCATATATTTT
14,TRBV5-1,TRBJ2-5,-,-,CASSFGFRAETQYF,TGCGCCAGCAGCTTCGGGTTCCGGGCCGAGACCCAGTACTTC
14,TRBV5-1,TRBJ2-1,-,TRBD2,CASRGLAENNEQFF,TGCGCCAGCAGGGGACTAGCGGAGAACAATGAGCAGTTCTTC
12,TRBV29-1,TRBJ1-4,few,TRBD1,CSGTGGDEKLFF,TGCAGCGGGACAGGGGGGGATGAAAAACTGTTTTTT
14,TRBV6-5,TRBJ2-7,-,TRBD2,CASHGGAFPNEQYF,TGTGCCAGTCACGGGGGGGCCTTTCCCAATGAGCAGTACTTC
16,TRBV10-1,TRBJ2-1,-,-,CASSESTSPSYNEQFF,TGCGCCAGCAGTGAGTCGACCAGCCCTTCCTACAATGAGCAGTTCTTC
16,TRBV7-9,TRBJ2-3,few,-,CASRRGVGGVTDTQYF,TGTGCCAGCAGAAGAGGAGTGGGGGGCGTCACAGATACGCAGTATTTT
13,TRBV4-2,TRBJ1-4,-,-,CASSPGLSEKLFF,TGTGCCAGCAGCCCTGGGTTGTCTGAAAAACTGTTTTTT
14,TRBV6-1,TRBJ2-5,few,-,CASSPQGIQETQYF,TGTGCCAGCAGTCCCCAGGGAATTCAAGAGACCCAGTACTTC
15,TRBV5-1,TRBJ2-1,-,-,CASTSEDQTYNEQFF,TGCGCCAGCACCAGTGAAGACCAGACCTACAATGAGCAGTTCTTC
19,TRBV6-2/TRBV6-3,TRBJ2-4,-,TRBD2,CATNSLSGRPGLAKNIQYF,TGTGCCACCAACTCCCTTAGCGGGAGGCCGGGCCTAGCCAAAAACATTCAGTACTTC
15,TRBV6-5,TRBJ2-3,-,-,CASSYSQGIADTQYF,TGTGCCAGCAGTTACTCGCAGGGTATCGCAGATACGCAGTATTTT
15,TRBV28,TRBJ2-3,few,TRBD1,CARDRGGFRTDTQYF,TGTGCCCGGGACAGGGGAGGATTTCGGACAGATACGCAGTATTTT
15,TRBV24-1,TRBJ2-5,-,-,CATSDPRGAGETQYF,TGTGCCACCAGTGACCCGAGGGGGGCTGGGGAGACCCAGTACTTC
11,TRBV20-1,TRBJ1-2,-,-,CSALDSEGYTF,TGCAGTGCTCTGGACAGCGAGGGCTACACCTTC
15,TRBV25-1,TRBJ2-7,few,-,CASSDDTRDKYEQYF,TGTGCCAGCAGTGACGACACCCGGGACAAATACGAGCAGTACTTC
10,TRBV29-1,TRBJ2-7,-,TRBD1,CSRKGAEQYF,TGCAGCCGGAAGGGGGCCGAGCAGTACTTC
14,TRBV18,TRBJ2-7,-,-,CASSPKTGNNEQYF,TGTGCCAGCTCTCCTAAGACAGGAAACAATGAGCAGTACTTC
16,TRBV3-1,TRBJ2-3,-,-,CASSQDPGARGDTQYF,TGTGCCAGCAGCCAAGATCCGGGGGCCAGGGGAGATACGCAGTATTTT
14,TRBV7-9,TRBJ2-5,-,TRBD1,CASSLVTGDAVQYF,TGTGCCAGCAGCTTAGTGACAGGGGATGCCGTGCAGTACTTC
14,TRBV27,TRBJ1-2,-,-,CASSLFRENYGYTF,TGTGCCAGCAGTTTGTTCCGGGAAAACTATGGCTACACCTTC
16,TRBV12-3/TRBV12-4,TRBJ2-1,-,-,CASSLAPGSSYNEQFF,TGTGCCAGCAGTTTAGCTCCGGGGAGCTCCTACAATGAGCAGTTCTTC
16,TRBV6-5,TRBJ2-3,-,-,CASSYSRDGASDTQYF,TGTGCCAGCAGTTACTCCCGGGACGGGGCGTCAGATACGCAGTATTTT
16,TRBV4-1,TRBJ2-7,few,TRBD2,CASSPRLALETYEQYF,TGCGCCAGCAGCCCCAGACTAGCGCTGGAAACCTACGAGCAGTACTTC
12,TRBV20-1,TRBJ2-7,-,-,CSASSGDYEQYF,TGCAGTGCTAGCTCGGGGGATTACGAGCAGTACTTC
13,TRBV7-6,TRBJ2-3,-,TRBD2,CASPSKREAGGYF,TGTGCCAGCCCCTCGAAGCGGGAGGCCGGGGGGTATTTT
16,TRBV4-2,TRBJ1-4,-,-,CASSQAQGGVNEKLFF,TGTGCCAGCAGCCAGGCACAAGGGGGGGTTAATGAAAAACTGTTTTTT